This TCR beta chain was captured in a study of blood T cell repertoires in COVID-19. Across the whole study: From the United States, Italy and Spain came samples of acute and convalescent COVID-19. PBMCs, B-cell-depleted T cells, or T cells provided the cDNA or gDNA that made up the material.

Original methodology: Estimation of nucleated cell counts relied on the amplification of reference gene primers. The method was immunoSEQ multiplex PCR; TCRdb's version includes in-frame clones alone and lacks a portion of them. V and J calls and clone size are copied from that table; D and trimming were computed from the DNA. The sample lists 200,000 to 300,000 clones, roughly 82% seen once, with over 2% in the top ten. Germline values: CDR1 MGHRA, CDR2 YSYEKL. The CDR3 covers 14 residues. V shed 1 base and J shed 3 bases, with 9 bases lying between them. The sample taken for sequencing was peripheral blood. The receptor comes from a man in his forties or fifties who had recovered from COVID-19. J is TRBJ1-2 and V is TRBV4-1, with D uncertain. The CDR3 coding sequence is TGCGCCAGCAGCCAAGCAGGCTCCTACTATGGCTACACCTTC. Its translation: CASSQAGSYYGYTF.